The 30 T cell receptor beta chains reported below all come from one sample, sequenced in a study of CD8 T cells in ankylosing spondylitis. Findings and caveats of the study: A motif of 8 or 9 highly homologous TCR beta variants was seen as apparently characteristic of ankylosing spondylitis blood.

Their recognized antigens are unknown. TCRdb itself ran the 5' RACE reads through MiXCR, one entry per CDR3 protein. The table lists about 460,000 distinct CDR3 sequences, approximately 5% of them singletons. Input material: blood, either unsorted or a sorted T cell fraction (not recorded which). The receptors were sampled from a male donor with ankylosing spondylitis.

This clonotype has ten or more counts. V and J are TRBV6-2 or TRBV6-3 and TRBJ1-1; 7 positions match TRBD1. V was clipped by 6 bases and J by 4 bases; unmatched bases: 11. Germline V gene data show CDR1 as MNHEY and CDR2 as SVGEGT. CDR3 length: 15 residues. This CDR3 reads CASRGDRTRGTEAFF. In nucleotides, the CDR3 is TGTGCCAGCAGGGGGGACAGAACACGGGGCACTGAAGCTTTCTTT.

In this sample, this clonotype turned up many times. V usage is TRBV5-1 and J usage is TRBJ1-1; possible D gene TRBD1, 6 bases. Germline V gives CDR1 SGHRS, CDR2 YFSETQ. The germline V and J ends were trimmed by 5 bases and 1 base, with 12 bases remaining between them. The CDR3 is 14 residues long. The CDR3 reads CASRHGGANTEAFF. CDR3 DNA sequence: TGCGCCAGCAGACATGGGGGCGCGAACACTGAAGCTTTCTTT. The whole variable domain, remainder taken from reference TRBV5-1 and TRBJ1-1, is KAGVTQTPRYLIKTRGQQVTLSCSPISGHRSVSWYQQTPGQGLQFLFEYFSETQRNKGNFPGRFSGRQFSNSRSEMNVSTLELGDSALYLCASRHGGANTEAFFGQGTRLTVV.

V is TRBV6-2 or TRBV6-3 and J is TRBJ2-7; the D gene is possibly TRBD1 (6 bases). This CDR3 has 17 residues. V gave up 4 bases and J gave up 0 bases, with 19 bases separating them. CDR1 and CDR2 from the germline V gene are MNHEY and SVGEGT. The CDR3: CASSSFFIDRSSYEQYF. The CDR3 nucleotides are TGTGCCAGCAGTTCCTTCTTCATTGACAGGAGCTCCTACGAGCAGTACTTC.

At least ten counts were recorded for this clonotype. This chain uses TRBV10-3 with TRBJ2-7, with 10 bases that match TRBD1. CDR3 length: 12 residues. CDR1 and CDR2 (germline): ENHRY, SYGVKD. J was trimmed by 7 bases and V by 7 bases; bases with no gene match: 4. Written as DNA, the CDR3 is TGTGCCATCATGGGACAGGGGCGGGAGCAGTACTTC. The encoded protein is CAIMGQGREQYF.

This clonotype was recorded many times. This sequence joins TRBV5-1 and TRBJ2-7; 7 positions match TRBD1. The germline V gene has CDR1 SGHRS and CDR2 YFSETQ. The trim removed 4 bases at V and 7 bases at J, leaving 11 bases unmatched. The length of the CDR3 is 14 residues. CDR3 residues: CASSLRDSLEEQYF. Written as DNA, the CDR3 is TGCGCCAGCAGCCTCCGGGACAGTCTGGAGGAGCAGTACTTC.

This clonotype was seen a handful of times. V and J are TRBV27 and TRBJ2-6, with TRBD2 as a possible D gene (6 bases). The CDR3 is 17 amino acids. Looked up from germline, CDR1 is MNHEY and CDR2 is SMNVEV (reference sequence). The germline V and J ends were trimmed by 7 bases and 0 bases, with 16 bases remaining between them. The CDR3 region has the DNA TGTGCCAGCACCCCTATCGCGGGGTACTCTGGGGCCAACGTCCTGACTTTC. As protein: CASTPIAGYSGANVLTF.

This clonotype occurred many times. The chain recombines TRBV10-3 with TRBJ1-6; 7 positions match TRBD1. Germline loops: CDR1 ENHRY, CDR2 SYGVKD. After removal of 2 bases from V and 2 bases from J, the junction contained 3 bases not matched to a gene. The CDR3 is 16 residues long. CDR3 in DNA: TGTGCCATCAGTGAGAGACAGGGCACCTATAATTCACCCCTCCACTTT. Protein: CAISERQGTYNSPLHF.

This clonotype was seen at least ten times. The V gene is TRBV6-5, the J gene TRBJ1-1, with D hard to call. This CDR3 has 14 residues. Trimming took 3 bases from V and 1 from J, leaving 9 bases between them. Germline V CDR1 and CDR2: MNHEY, SVGAGI. The CDR3 loop reads CASSYEYGNTEAFF. The CDR3 coding sequence is TGTGCCAGCAGTTATGAATACGGGAACACTGAAGCTTTCTTT.

This clonotype was seen ten or more times. V and J are TRBV10-3 and TRBJ2-7; 13 positions match TRBD2. V lost 2 bases and J lost 2; bases outside the gene matches: 3. CDR1 ENHRY and CDR2 SYGVKD come from the germline V gene. This CDR3 contains 16 residues. In nucleotides, the CDR3 is TGTGCCATCAGTGAGGGACTAGCGGGGGCAACCTACGAGCAGTACTTC. Translated: CAISEGLAGATYEQYF.

V gene TRBV19 combines with J gene TRBJ2-1; possibly TRBD2 for D (6 bases). Germline V gene sequence: CDR1 LNHDA, CDR2 SQIVND (reference sequence). Trimming cost V 2 bases and J 2 bases, with 16 bases left between them. The CDR3 has 17 residues. The CDR3 DNA follows: TGTGCCAGTAGTATATCTGGCGGGGTAGGACCCTACAATGAGCAGTTCTTC. Protein: CASSISGGVGPYNEQFF. Looking up the rest from reference TRBV19 and TRBJ2-1 gives the full variable domain: DGGITQSPKYLFRKEGQNVTLSCEQNLNHDAMYWYRQDPGQGLRLIYYSQIVNDFQKGDIAEGYSVSREKKESFPLTVTSAQKNPTAFYLCASSISGGVGPYNEQFFGPGTRLTVL.

This clonotype was counted many times. The chain carries TRBV13 and TRBJ2-2, with D perhaps given as TRBD1 or TRBD2 (5 bases each). CDR1 PRHDT and CDR2 FYEKMQ come from the germline V gene (reference sequence). The germline V and J ends were trimmed by 4 bases and 5 bases, with 14 bases remaining between them. The CDR3 sequence is 15 residues long. The CDR3 nucleotides read TGTGCCAGCAGCTCCCACCGTGGGACGACCGGGGAGCTGTTTTTT. This gives the protein CASSSHRGTTGELFF.

At least ten counts were recorded for this clonotype. The J gene is TRBJ2-5, the V gene TRBV20-1; D may be TRBD2 (5 bases). This CDR3 comprises 14 residues. Germline V lookup: CDR1 DFQATT, CDR2 SNEGSKA (reference sequence). Trimming stripped 6 bases from V and 1 base from J, with 15 bases between. CDR3: CSAPGSFPQETQYF. The CDR3 nucleotides read TGCAGTGCCCCGGGGTCTTTCCCCCAAGAGACCCAGTACTTC.

This clonotype has at least ten counts. V gene TRBV20-1 combines with J gene TRBJ1-3; TRBD1 is a possible D gene (5 bases). Germline CDR1 DFQATT, CDR2 SNEGSKA (reference sequence). V was clipped by 3 bases and J by 8 bases, with 17 bases between them. The CDR3 is 14 residues long. This chain's CDR3 is CSARRGVRADTIYF. In nucleotides, the CDR3 is TGCAGTGCTAGGCGGGGGGTAAGGGCAGACACCATATATTTT.

This clonotype was counted many times. This chain uses TRBV6-5 with TRBJ2-7; D not resolved. The V gene lost 2 bases and the J gene lost 1 base, with 6 bases spanning the gap. Germline V CDR1 and CDR2: MNHEY, SVGAGI. The CDR3 length is 13 residues. The CDR3 bases are TGTGCCAGCAGTTACGGGGTATCCTACGAGCAGTACTTC. Translating it yields CASSYGVSYEQYF.

This clonotype was found many times. One end of the junction does not line up with germline, which may come from a read error. The chain employs TRBV5-1 and TRBJ2-5; the D is unclear. This CDR3 is 12 amino acids long. The germline V gene has CDR1 SGHRS and CDR2 YFSETQ. Written as DNA, the CDR3 is TGTGCCAGCAGCCCCGCCCAAGAGACCCAGTACTTC. It specifies CASSPAQETQYF.

This clonotype was counted ten times or more. The chain is built from TRBV6-5 and TRBJ1-5; no clear D. Germline CDR1 MNHEY, CDR2 SVGAGI. Trimming removed 3 bases from V and 3 bases from J, with 6 bases in between. The CDR3 is made up of 13 amino acids. The CDR3 DNA is TGTGCCAGCAGTTATAGAGCCAATCAGCCCCAGCATTTT. This codes for CASSYRANQPQHF.

This clonotype has at least ten counts. The chain couples TRBV20-1 to TRBJ1-2; unclear D gene. CDR1 is DFQATT and CDR2 is SNEGSKA in the germline V gene (reference sequence). The ends were cut back, 8 bases at V and 8 bases at J, with 15 bases in the middle. This CDR3 contains 11 residues. As DNA, the CDR3 is TGCAGTACACACAGCGACCGGGGCTACACCTTC. As protein: CSTHSDRGYTF.

Only a few counts were recorded for this clonotype. The chain couples TRBV6-4 to TRBJ2-1, with 11 bases fitting TRBD2. CDR1 and CDR2 from the germline V gene are MRHNA and SNTAGT. The CDR3 totals 15 residues. V dropped 5 bases and J dropped 3; count of bases not matched to a gene: 3. This CDR3 is CASSLAGGDYNEQFF. For the CDR3, the DNA is TGTGCCAGCAGTTTAGCGGGAGGGGACTACAATGAGCAGTTCTTC.

This clonotype was seen many times. The chain is built from TRBV4-2 and TRBJ2-5, with unresolved D. Trimming took off 1 base at V and 2 bases at J, with 11 bases between the two ends. Germline V CDR1 and CDR2: LGHNA, YNFKEQ. The CDR3 covers 15 residues. CDR3 sequence: CASSQGIIPQETQYF. As DNA, the CDR3 is TGTGCCAGCAGCCAAGGTATAATACCTCAAGAGACCCAGTACTTC.

This clonotype was seen repeatedly, ten times or more. The chain carries TRBV10-3 and TRBJ2-7; D ambiguous. The CDR3 has 13 residues. With 8 bases removed from V and 0 bases from J, the gap between germline ends came to 11 bases. Germline CDR1 and CDR2: ENHRY and SYGVKD. The CDR3 is CAIGRESSYEQYF. The CDR3 nucleotides are TGTGCCATCGGCCGAGAGAGCTCCTACGAGCAGTACTTC.

There are many counts of this clonotype. The chain combines TRBV27 with TRBJ1-2, with D perhaps TRBD1 (5 bases). The CDR3 runs to 13 residues. Trimming pared 3 bases from V and 7 bases from J, leaving 12 bases between. Germline lookup yields CDR1 MNHEY and CDR2 SMNVEV (reference sequence). The CDR3 loop reads CASSLGRAAGYTF. The CDR3 nucleotides read TGTGCCAGCAGTTTGGGCAGGGCGGCTGGCTACACCTTC.

The chain links TRBV7-8 to TRBJ2-1; 9 nucleotides line up with TRBD2. The CDR3 covers 15 residues. Trimming at V came to 3 bases and at J to 2 bases, leaving 2 bases not matched to a gene. Germline V gene lookup returns CDR1 SGHVS and CDR2 FQNEAQ. The CDR3 coding sequence is TGTGCCAGCAGCTTCCGCGGGAGGGCCTACAATGAGCAGTTCTTC. It translates to CASSFRGRAYNEQFF.

This clonotype occurred many times. This chain links TRBV13 with TRBJ2-1, with 7 bases matching TRBD2. The CDR3 is 16 residues long. Germline CDR1 reads PRHDT; CDR2 reads FYEKMQ (reference sequence). The J segment lost 0 bases and the V segment lost 3 bases, leaving 5 bases of the junction unmatched. This CDR3 is CASSLGGESSYNEQFF. As DNA, the CDR3 is TGTGCCAGCAGCTTGGGGGGGGAGTCCTCCTACAATGAGCAGTTCTTC.

In this sample, this clonotype turned up many times. This chain uses TRBV10-3 with TRBJ2-2, with a possible D match to TRBD2 (7 bases). The V end lost 0 bases, the J end lost 6 bases, and 11 bases lay between the germline ends. The CDR3 length is 15 residues. The V gene's germline CDR1 is ENHRY and CDR2 SYGVKD. CDR3 in amino acids: CAISESGGRSGELFF. For the CDR3, the DNA is TGTGCCATCAGTGAGTCCGGGGGGCGCTCCGGGGAGCTGTTTTTT.

At least ten counts were recorded for this clonotype. The chain links TRBV20-1 to TRBJ2-7; TRBD2 matches at 7 bases. Germline CDR1 is DFQATT and CDR2 is SNEGSKA (reference sequence). This CDR3 has 15 residues. V shed 0 bases, J shed 1 base, and the junction held 6 bases outside the gene matches. The CDR3 sequence: CSARDPLAASYEQYF. The CDR3 bases are TGCAGTGCTAGAGACCCCCTAGCGGCTTCCTACGAGCAGTACTTC.

This clonotype showed up many times. The genes are TRBV10-2 and TRBJ1-4, with 7 bases lining up with TRBD1. CDR1 and CDR2 from the germline V gene are WSHSY and SAAADI. The V gene end was trimmed by 2 bases and the J gene end by 13 bases; junction bases not matched to a gene: 4. There are 12 residues in the CDR3. The CDR3 loop is CASSEIRQGLFF. CDR3 DNA: TGCGCCAGCAGTGAGATCAGACAGGGACTGTTTTTT.

This clonotype came up a few times. The V and J genes are TRBV4-2 and TRBJ1-5, with a possible D match to TRBD1 (6 bases). The germline CDR1 and CDR2 sequences are LGHNA and YNFKEQ. This CDR3 region has 16 residues. V was trimmed by 4 bases and J by 11 bases, leaving 24 bases between them. CDR3 sequence reads: CASSLWGGPGQGAQHF. The CDR3 nucleotides are TGTGCCAGCAGCCTGTGGGGGGGGCCAGGGCAAGGGGCCCAGCATTTT.

This clonotype was detected ten times or more. The CDR3 region is CASSTDFNEQFF. CDR3 nucleotide sequence: TGTGCCAGCAGCACCGACTTCAATGAGCAGTTCTTC. The chain carries TRBV3-1 and TRBJ2-1; D not resolved. V was trimmed by 5 bases and J by 6 bases, leaving 8 bases between them. CDR1 is LGHDT, CDR2 YNNKEL, per germline (reference sequence). This CDR3 comprises 12 residues.

This clonotype was observed at least ten times. The J gene is TRBJ1-4, the V gene TRBV29-1, with D hard to call. Germline-derived CDR1 and CDR2 are SQVTM and ANQGSEA. With 4 bases removed from V and 4 bases from J, the gap between germline ends came to 10 bases. There are 13 residues in the CDR3. In DNA form, the CDR3 reads TGCAGCGTTGCGGGCAGGCTTAATGAAAAACTGTTTTTT. Protein sequence: CSVAGRLNEKLFF.

Many counts were recorded for this clonotype. The chain combines TRBV3-1 with TRBJ1-2; 9 bases are shared with TRBD1. Germline trimming cut 1 base from V and 6 bases from J; bases unmatched to any gene: 18. The CDR3 extends over 19 amino acids. In germline, CDR1 is LGHDT, CDR2 YNNKEL (reference sequence). The CDR3 region is CASSQGMDWGQGRKNGYTF. The CDR3 bases are TGTGCCAGCAGCCAAGGGATGGATTGGGGACAGGGAAGAAAGAATGGCTACACCTTC.